The clone carrying this T cell receptor beta chain was observed a handful of times. Its antigen is undetermined. Germline is not matched at one junction end, which may reflect a read error. This sample is part of a study of tumor-infiltrating lymphocytes in primary liver carcinoma. The wider study: Sample counts of productive TCRbeta reads spanned roughly 3.65 to 8 million; these counts were similar across tissue types. Study findings and constraints: With p = 0.039, the top-250-clone fraction in tumors significantly exceeded that in blood.

Starting material of 500 to 600 ng total RNA yielded TCR beta cDNA via a constant-region primer. It was through three nested multiplex PCR rounds of slightly modified ARM-PCR that TCR beta libraries arose. A C-beta reverse primer was combined with TRBV1-TRBV30 forward primers in the first two PCR rounds, and each round had around 11 cycles. From the multiplex PCR reads, TCRdb called clonotypes with MiXCR, one entry per CDR3 protein. Of roughly 80,000 distinct CDR3 sequences listed, under 75% were seen once; the top ten hold about 25%. Co-extraction of both nucleic acids (RNA and DNA) used about 19-33 mg of unsorted bulk tissue. Each participant had primary liver carcinoma, and surgical resection was the treatment. Germline assignment: CDR1 LGHNA and CDR2 YNFKEQ. The CDR3 is made up of 14 amino acids.

Source material: tumor-adjacent normal liver tissue. This TCR was sampled from a man in his forties with primary liver carcinoma and hepatitis B virus infection. The V call is TRBV4-2, the J call TRBJ1-2; D unresolved. The CDR3 loop reads CASSPQEEPGGFTF. The CDR3 coding sequence is TGCGCCAGCAGCCCTCAAGAAGAGCCTGGCGGCTTCACCTTC.